This TCR beta chain was retrieved from a study of T-cell memory formation after mild COVID-19. This clonotype was counted only a few times. MiXCR, run by TCRdb on the 5' RACE reads, gives a single entry per CDR3 protein. The sample lists approximately 390,000 distinct CDR3 sequences, about 15% seen once, with roughly 21% in the top ten. Sequenced input: PBMCs or a T cell subset sorted from them (not recorded which). This sequence was found in a young man who had mild COVID-19 (a few samples of this study predate the infection). Cell type and time point are not known.

The CDR3 sequence: CASSHARGNTEAFF. CDR3 in DNA: TGCGCCAGCAGCCACGCTCGGGGGAACACTGAAGCTTTCTTT. This chain joins TRBV5-1 and TRBJ1-1; D not resolved. Trimming shortened V by 4 bases and J by 1 base, and 11 bases separated the two germline ends. CDR3 length equals 14 residues. Germline V gives CDR1 SGHRS, CDR2 YFSETQ.